The entry that follows covers one T cell receptor (beta chain) sequence. The antigen remains unidentified. The data belong to a study of beta chain features in type 1 diabetes. Study findings and constraints: A potential PCR bias toward shorter templates would be equal in patient and control samples. For cells with high TCR expression, cDNA sequencing could yield over-representation. For Type 1 diabetes patients, all four CD4+ subsets carried TCRB CDR3s that were moderately but significantly shorter.

Expressed TCRB transcripts were sequenced because the entire RNA isolate underwent reverse transcription. The assay was immunoSEQ multiplex PCR, and TCRdb's table has in-frame clones only and misses some. Among approximately 26,000 clones listed, roughly two thirds were seen once. Trimming took 6 bases from V and 6 from J; bases not matched to a gene: 11. This CDR3 has 15 residues. Germline V CDR1 and CDR2: MDHEN, SYDVKM. This receptor was taken from a woman between 25 and 40 years old with type 1 diabetes. This chain connects TRBV28 to TRBJ1-1, with TRBD1 identical over 9 bases. The sequenced sample was Tregs from blood. CDR3 coding DNA: TGTGCCAGCAGCCTCCCGGGACAGGGTTTCGCTGAAGCTTTCTTT. Translation: CASSLPGQGFAEAFF.